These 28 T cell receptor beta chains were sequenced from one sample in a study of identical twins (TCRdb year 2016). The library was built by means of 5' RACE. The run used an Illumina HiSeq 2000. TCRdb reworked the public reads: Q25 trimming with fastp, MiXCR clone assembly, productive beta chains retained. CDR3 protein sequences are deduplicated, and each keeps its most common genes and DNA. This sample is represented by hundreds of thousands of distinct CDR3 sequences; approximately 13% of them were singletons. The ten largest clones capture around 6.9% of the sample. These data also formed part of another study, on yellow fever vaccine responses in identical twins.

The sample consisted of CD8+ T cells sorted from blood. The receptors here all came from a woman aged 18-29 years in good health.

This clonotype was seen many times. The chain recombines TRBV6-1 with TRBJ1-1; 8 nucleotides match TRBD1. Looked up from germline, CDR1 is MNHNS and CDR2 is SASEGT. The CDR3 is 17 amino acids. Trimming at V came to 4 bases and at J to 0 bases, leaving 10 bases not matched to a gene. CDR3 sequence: CASSVYPTGALNTEAFF. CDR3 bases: TGTGCCAGCAGTGTTTATCCGACAGGGGCTCTGAACACTGAAGCTTTCTTT.

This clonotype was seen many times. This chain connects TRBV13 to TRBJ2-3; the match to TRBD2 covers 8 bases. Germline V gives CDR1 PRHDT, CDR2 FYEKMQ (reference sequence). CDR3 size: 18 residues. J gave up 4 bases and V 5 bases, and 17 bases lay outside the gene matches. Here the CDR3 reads CASSSNDGAGVASDTQYF. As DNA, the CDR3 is TGTGCCAGCAGCAGCAATGACGGAGCGGGAGTTGCCTCAGATACGCAGTATTTT. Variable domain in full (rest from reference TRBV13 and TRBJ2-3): AAGVIQSPRHLIKEKRETATLKCYPIPRHDTVYWYQQGPGQDPQFLISFYEKMQSDKGSIPDRFSAQQFSDYHSELNMSSLELGDSALYFCASSSNDGAGVASDTQYFGPGTRLTVL.

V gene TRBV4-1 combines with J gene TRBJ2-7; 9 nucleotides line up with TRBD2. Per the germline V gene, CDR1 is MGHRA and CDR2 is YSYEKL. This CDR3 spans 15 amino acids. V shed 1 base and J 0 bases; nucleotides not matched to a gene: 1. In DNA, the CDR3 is TGCGCCAGCAGCCAAGTAGCGGGGGCCTCCTACGAGCAGTACGTC. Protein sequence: CASSQVAGASYEQYV.

DNA for the CDR3: TGTGCCAGCAGCTCGACAGGGAATTCCTACGAGCAGTACTTC. Encoded protein: CASSSTGNSYEQYF. V usage is TRBV6-1 and J usage is TRBJ2-7, with TRBD1 identical over 7 bases. After removal of 6 bases from V and 1 base from J, the junction contained 6 bases not matched to a gene. CDR3 length: 14 amino acids. Germline V gene sequence: CDR1 MNHNS, CDR2 SASEGT.

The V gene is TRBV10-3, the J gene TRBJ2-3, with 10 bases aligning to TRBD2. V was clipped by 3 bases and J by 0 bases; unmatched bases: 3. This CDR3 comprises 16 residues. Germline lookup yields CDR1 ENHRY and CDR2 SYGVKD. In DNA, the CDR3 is TGTGCCATCAGTGACGGGACTAGCGCGAGCACAGATACGCAGTATTTT. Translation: CAISDGTSASTDTQYF.

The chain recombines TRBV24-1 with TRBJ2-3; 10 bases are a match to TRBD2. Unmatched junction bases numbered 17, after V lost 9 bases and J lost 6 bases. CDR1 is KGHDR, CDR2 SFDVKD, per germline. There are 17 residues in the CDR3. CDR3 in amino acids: CATSHPSASGSMDTQYF. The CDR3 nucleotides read TGTGCCACCTCCCACCCCTCGGCTAGCGGGAGTATGGATACGCAGTATTTT.

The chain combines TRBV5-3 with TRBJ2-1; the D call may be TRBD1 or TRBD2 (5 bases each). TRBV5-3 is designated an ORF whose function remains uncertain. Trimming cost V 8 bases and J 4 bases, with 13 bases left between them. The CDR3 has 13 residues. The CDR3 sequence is CARSPGGYNEQFF. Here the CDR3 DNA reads TGTGCCAGGAGCCCTGGGGGATACAATGAGCAGTTCTTC.

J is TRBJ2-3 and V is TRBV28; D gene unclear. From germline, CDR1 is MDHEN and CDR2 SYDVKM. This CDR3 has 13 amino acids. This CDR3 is CSAGRLGTDTQYF. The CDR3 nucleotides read TGTTCTGCTGGACGCCTTGGCACAGATACGCAGTATTTT. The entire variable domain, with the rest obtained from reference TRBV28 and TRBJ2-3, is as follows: DVKVTQSSRYLVKRTGEKVFLECVQDMDHENMFWYRQDPGLGLRLIYFSYDVKMKEKGDIPEGYSVSREKKERFSLILESASTNQTSMYLCSAGRLGTDTQYFGPGTRLTVL.

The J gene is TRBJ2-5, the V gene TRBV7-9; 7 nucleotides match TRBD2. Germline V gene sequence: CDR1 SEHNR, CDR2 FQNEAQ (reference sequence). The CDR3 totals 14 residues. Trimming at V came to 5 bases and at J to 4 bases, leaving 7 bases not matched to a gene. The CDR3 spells CASSPLGGGETQYF. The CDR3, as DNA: TGTGCCAGCAGCCCCCTGGGGGGGGGAGAGACCCAGTACTTC.

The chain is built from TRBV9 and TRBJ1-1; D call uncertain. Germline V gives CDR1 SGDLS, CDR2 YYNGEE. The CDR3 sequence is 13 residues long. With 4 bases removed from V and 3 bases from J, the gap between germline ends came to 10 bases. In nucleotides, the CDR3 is TGTGCCAGCAGCCAAGGAGCGGACACTGAAGCTTTCTTT. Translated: CASSQGADTEAFF.

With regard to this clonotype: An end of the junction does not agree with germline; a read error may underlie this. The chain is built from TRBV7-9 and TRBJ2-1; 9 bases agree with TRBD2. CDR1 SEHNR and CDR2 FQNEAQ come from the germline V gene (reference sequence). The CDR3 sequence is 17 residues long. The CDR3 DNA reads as TGTGCCAGCAGCCTAGCCGGTGGTAGCGGGGGATACAATGAGCAGTTCTTC. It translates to CASSLAGGSGGYNEQFF.

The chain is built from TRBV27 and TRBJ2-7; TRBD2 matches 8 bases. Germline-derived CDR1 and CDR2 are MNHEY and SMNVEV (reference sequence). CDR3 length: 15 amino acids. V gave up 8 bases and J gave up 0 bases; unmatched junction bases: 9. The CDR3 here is CASAEERENSYEQYF. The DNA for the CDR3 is TGTGCCAGCGCTGAGGAGCGGGAGAACTCCTACGAGCAGTACTTC.

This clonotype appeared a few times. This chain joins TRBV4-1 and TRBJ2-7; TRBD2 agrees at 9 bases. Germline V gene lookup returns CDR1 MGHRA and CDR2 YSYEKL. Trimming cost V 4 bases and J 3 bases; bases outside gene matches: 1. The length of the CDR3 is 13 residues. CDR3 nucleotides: TGCGCCAGCAGCCGGACTAGCGTCTACGAGCAGTACTTC. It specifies CASSRTSVYEQYF.

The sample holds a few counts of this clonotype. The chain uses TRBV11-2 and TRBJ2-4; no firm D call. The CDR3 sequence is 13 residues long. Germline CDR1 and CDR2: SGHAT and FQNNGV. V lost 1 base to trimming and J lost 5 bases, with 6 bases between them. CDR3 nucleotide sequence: TGTGCCAGCAGCTTAGCCACCGAAAACATTCAGTACTTC. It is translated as CASSLATENIQYF.

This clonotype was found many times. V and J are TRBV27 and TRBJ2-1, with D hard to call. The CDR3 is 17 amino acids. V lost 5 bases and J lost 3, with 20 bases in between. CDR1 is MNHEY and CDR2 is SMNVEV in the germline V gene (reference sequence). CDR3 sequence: CASSPSPPRHFYNEQFF. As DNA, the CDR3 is TGTGCCAGCAGTCCCTCCCCGCCAAGGCACTTCTACAATGAGCAGTTCTTC.

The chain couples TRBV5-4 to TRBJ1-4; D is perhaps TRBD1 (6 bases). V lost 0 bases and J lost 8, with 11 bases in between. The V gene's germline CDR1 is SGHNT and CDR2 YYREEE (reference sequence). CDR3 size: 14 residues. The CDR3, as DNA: TGTGCCAGCAGCTTGGAGGGGGTTGGGGAAAAACTGTTTTTT. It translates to CASSLEGVGEKLFF.

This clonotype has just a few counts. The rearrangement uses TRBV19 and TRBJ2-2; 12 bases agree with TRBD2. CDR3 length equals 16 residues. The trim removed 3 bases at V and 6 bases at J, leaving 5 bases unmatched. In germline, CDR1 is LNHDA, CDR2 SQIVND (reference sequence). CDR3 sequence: CASSIELAGGSGELFF. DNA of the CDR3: TGTGCCAGTAGTATTGAACTAGCGGGAGGATCCGGGGAGCTGTTTTTT.

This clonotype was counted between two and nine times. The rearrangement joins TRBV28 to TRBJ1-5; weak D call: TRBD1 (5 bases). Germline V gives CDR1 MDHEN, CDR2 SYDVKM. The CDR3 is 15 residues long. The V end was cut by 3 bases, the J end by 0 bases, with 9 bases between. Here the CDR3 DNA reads TGTGCCAGCAGTTTCAGGGACTATAGCAATCAGCCCCAGCATTTT. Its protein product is CASSFRDYSNQPQHF.

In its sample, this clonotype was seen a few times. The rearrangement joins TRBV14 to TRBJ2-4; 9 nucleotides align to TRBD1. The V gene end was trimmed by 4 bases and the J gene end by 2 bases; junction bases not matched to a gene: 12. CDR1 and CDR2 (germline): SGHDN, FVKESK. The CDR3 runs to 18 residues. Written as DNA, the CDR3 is TGTGCCAGCAGCCCGGGACAGGGAAAACCCTGGCCCAAAAACATTCAGTACTTC. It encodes CASSPGQGKPWPKNIQYF.

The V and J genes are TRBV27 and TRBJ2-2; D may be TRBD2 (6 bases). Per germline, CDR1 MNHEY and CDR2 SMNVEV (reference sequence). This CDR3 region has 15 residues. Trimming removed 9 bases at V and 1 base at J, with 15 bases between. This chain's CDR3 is CARPVAGLNTGELFF. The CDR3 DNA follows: TGTGCCAGACCTGTCGCGGGACTGAACACCGGGGAGCTGTTTTTT.

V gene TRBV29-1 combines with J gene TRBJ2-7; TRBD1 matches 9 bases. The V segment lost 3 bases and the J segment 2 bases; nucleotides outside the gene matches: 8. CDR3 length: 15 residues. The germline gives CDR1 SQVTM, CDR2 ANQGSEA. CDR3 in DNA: TGCAGCGTTGAGATGGGACAGGGTGTCCCCTACGAGCAGTACTTC. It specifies CSVEMGQGVPYEQYF.

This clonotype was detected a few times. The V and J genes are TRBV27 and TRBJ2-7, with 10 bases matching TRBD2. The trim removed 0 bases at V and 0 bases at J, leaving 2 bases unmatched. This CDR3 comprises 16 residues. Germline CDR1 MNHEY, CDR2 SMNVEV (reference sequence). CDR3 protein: CASSLSSSGSSYEQYF. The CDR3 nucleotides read TGTGCCAGCAGTTTATCCTCTAGCGGGAGCTCCTACGAGCAGTACTTC.

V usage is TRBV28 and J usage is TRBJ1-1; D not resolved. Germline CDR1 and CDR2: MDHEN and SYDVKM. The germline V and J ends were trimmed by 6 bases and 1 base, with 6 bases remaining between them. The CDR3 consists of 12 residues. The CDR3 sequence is CASSQKNTEAFF. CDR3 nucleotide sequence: TGTGCCAGCAGCCAGAAGAACACTGAAGCTTTCTTT.

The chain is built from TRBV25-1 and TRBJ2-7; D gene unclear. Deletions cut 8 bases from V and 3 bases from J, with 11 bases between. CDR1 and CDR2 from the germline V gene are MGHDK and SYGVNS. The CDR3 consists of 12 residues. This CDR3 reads CASGPVGYEQYF. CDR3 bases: TGTGCCAGCGGACCGGTTGGCTACGAGCAGTACTTC.

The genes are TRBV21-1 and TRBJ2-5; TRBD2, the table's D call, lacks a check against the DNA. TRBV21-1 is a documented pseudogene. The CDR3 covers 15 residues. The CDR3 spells CASSKGDGETETQYF. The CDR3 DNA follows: TGTGCCAGCAGCAAGGGGGACGGCGAAACGGAGACCCAGTACTTC.

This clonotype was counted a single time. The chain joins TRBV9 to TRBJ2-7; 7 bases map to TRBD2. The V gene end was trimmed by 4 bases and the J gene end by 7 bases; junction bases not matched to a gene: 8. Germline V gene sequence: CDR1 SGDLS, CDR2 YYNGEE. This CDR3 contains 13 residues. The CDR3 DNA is TGTGCCAGCAGCCCCGGTCCAGCGGGGGAGCAGTACTTC. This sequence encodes CASSPGPAGEQYF.

CDR3 nucleotides: TGTGCCAGCAGCTTAGGCCCCAGGGGTTCCGAGCAGTACTTC. Translation: CASSLGPRGSEQYF. The V gene is TRBV13, the J gene TRBJ2-7, with D perhaps TRBD1 (6 bases). Germline V CDR1 and CDR2: PRHDT, FYEKMQ (reference sequence). CDR3 length: 14 residues. The V end was cut by 0 bases, the J end by 6 bases, with 12 bases between.

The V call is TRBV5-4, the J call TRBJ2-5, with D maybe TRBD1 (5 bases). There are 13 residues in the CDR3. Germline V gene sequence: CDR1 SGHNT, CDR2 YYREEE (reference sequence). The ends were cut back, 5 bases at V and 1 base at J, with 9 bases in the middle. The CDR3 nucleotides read TGTGCCAGCAGACCAGACAGCCAAGAGACCCAGTACTTC. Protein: CASRPDSQETQYF.